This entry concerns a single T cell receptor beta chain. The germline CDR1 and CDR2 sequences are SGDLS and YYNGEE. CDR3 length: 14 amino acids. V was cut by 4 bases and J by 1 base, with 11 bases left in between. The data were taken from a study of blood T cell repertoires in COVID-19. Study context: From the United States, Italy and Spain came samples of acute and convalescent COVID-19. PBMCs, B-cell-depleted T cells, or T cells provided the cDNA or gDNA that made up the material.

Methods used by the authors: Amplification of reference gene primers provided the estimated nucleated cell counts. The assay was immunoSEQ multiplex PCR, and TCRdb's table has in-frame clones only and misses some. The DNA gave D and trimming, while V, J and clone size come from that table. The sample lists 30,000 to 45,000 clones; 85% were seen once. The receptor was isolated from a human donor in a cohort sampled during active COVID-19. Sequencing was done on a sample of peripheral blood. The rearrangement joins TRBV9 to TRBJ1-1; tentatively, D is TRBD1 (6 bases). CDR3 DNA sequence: TGTGCCAGCAGCCGTATACAGGGGAACACTGAAGCTTTCTTT. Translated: CASSRIQGNTEAFF.